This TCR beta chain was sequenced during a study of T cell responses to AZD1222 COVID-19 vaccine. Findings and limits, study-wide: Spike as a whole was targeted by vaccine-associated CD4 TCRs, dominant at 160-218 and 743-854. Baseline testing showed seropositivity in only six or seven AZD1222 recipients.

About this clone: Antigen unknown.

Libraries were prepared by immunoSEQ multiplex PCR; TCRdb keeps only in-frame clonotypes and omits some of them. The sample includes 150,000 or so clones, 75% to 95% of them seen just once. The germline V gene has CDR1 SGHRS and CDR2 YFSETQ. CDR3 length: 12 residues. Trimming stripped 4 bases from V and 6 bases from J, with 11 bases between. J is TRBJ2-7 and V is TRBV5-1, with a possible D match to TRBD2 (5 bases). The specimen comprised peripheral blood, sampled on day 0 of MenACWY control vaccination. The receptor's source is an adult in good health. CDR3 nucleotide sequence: TGCGCCAGCAGCCACGGACTGGGCGAGCAGTACTTC. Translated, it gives CASSHGLGEQYF.